The T cell receptor beta chain under discussion was sequenced for a study of CD8 T cells in ankylosing spondylitis (dated 2017 in TCRdb). Context from the whole study: The study set out to find disease-linked TCR variants by profiling T cell receptor beta repertoires in ankylosing spondylitis patients and healthy donors. The full study cohort was made up of about 24 ankylosing spondylitis patients and some 100 healthy donors. Samples of peripheral blood were taken, and for ankylosing spondylitis patients, synovial fluid was collected as well. The study at large found these results: Blood from ankylosing spondylitis patients appeared to be characterized by a TCR beta motif composed of 7 to 9 highly homologous amino acid variants. The disease-linked clones showed a CD8+ phenotype and occurred at relatively low frequencies in peripheral blood. The disease-linked clones were reported to be significantly enriched in matched synovial fluid samples from ankylosing spondylitis patients. Some of the motif variants had been reported before in the synovial fluid and blood of reactive arthritis patients, a finding that suggests common disease-initiation mechanisms.

This clonotype has just a few counts. What this receptor recognizes is not known. No base quality information exists; no much larger clone differs at one position. TCRdb names Illumina HiSeq 2500 as the instrument used. Quantitative 5'-RACE with molecular barcodes was the method used to prepare the TCR beta libraries. As for the original processing: A new computational method, built on a probabilistic model of VDJ rearrangement, was used to identify disease-linked TCR variants. The public reads were run again by TCRdb, first through fastp at Q25 and then through MiXCR, and only productive beta chains were kept. Entries that share a CDR3 protein sequence are merged under the most common genes and DNA. The V and J calls come from TCRdb's annotation, not from the publication. This sample is represented by about 220,000 distinct CDR3 sequences; approximately 20% of them were singletons. Clones ranked in the top ten supply under 55% of the sample.

Trimming takes 5 bases from V and 8 bases from J, and the germline ends sit 18 bases apart. The germline V gene specifies MGHRA as CDR1 and YSYEKL as CDR2. The CDR3, cysteine through phenylalanine, is 15 amino acids long. Only the CDR3 part of the read is kept: 45 bases, read in frame from the first base. Sequences were obtained from blood, either unsorted or a sorted T cell fraction (not recorded which). The chain uses TRBV4-1 and TRBJ1-4; no D gene can be assigned with confidence. The clonotype originates from a male donor with ankylosing spondylitis. The nucleotide sequence reads TGCGCCAGCAGCGGTGGGAGGGAGGTTGGCGAAAAACTGTTTTTT. Its protein product is CASSGGREVGEKLFF.